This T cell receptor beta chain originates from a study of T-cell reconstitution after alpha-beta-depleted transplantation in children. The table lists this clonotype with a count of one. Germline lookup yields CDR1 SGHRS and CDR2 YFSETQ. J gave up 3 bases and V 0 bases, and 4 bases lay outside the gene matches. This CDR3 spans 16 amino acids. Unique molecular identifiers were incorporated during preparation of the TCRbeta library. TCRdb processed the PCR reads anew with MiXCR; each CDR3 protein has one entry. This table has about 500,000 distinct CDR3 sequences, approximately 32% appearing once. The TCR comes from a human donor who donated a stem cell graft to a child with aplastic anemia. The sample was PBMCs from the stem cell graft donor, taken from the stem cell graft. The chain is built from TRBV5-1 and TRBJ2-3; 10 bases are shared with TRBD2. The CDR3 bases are TGCGCCAGCAGCTTGGCTAGCGGGAGTATTACAGATACGCAGTATTTT. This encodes CASSLASGSITDTQYF.